These 28 T cell receptor beta chains were all obtained from the same sample, sequenced in a study of CD8 T cells in Susac syndrome. RNA amounts of roughly 0.5 to 1 ug underwent reverse transcription with random hexamers. Each CDR3 protein is one row after TCRdb ran MiXCR on the immunoSEQ multiplex PCR reads. The sample has 160,000 or so distinct CDR3 sequences; roughly 96% are singletons. Sequenced material: CD8+ T cells from PBMCs. The receptor source for this set is a human donor with multiple sclerosis.

This clonotype was detected once. The rearrangement uses TRBV9 and TRBJ2-7; no definite D call. Germline CDR1 is SGDLS and CDR2 is YYNGEE. Trimming took off 1 base at V and 0 bases at J, with 11 bases between the two ends. The CDR3 length is 15 residues. The CDR3 here is CASSVTTGNSYEQYF. The CDR3, as DNA: TGTGCCAGCAGCGTAACGACTGGTAACTCCTACGAGCAGTACTTC.

This chain connects TRBV6-5 to TRBJ2-7; 9 bases match TRBD1. V was pared by 3 bases and J by 3 bases, with 6 bases of the junction left unmatched. This CDR3 region has 15 residues. Germline assignment: CDR1 MNHEY and CDR2 SVGAGI. The CDR3 loop reads CASSYFGTGHYEQYF. CDR3 in DNA: TGTGCCAGCAGTTATTTCGGGACAGGGCACTACGAGCAGTACTTC.

Written as DNA, the CDR3 is TGTGCCAGCAGCCCCCTCCACTTGCAAGAGACCCAGTACTTC. This encodes CASSPLHLQETQYF. This chain links TRBV7-2 with TRBJ2-5, with D unresolved. This CDR3 has 14 residues. Germline loops: CDR1 SGHTA, CDR2 FQGNSA. Trimming left V 5 bases short and J 2 bases short, with 12 bases between.

The chain couples TRBV6-5 to TRBJ2-1; 9 nucleotides agree with TRBD2. J gave up 6 bases and V 0 bases, and 3 bases lay outside the gene matches. There are 15 residues in the CDR3. Per the germline V gene, CDR1 is MNHEY and CDR2 is SVGAGI. The CDR3 coding sequence is TGTGCCAGCAGTTACTCTAGCGGGAGTCCCAATGAGCAGTTCTTC. Its protein product is CASSYSSGSPNEQFF.

V and J are TRBV20-1 and TRBJ1-5; D remains unclear. CDR3 size: 16 residues. The ends were cut back, 0 bases at V and 4 bases at J, with 16 bases in the middle. Germline CDR1 reads DFQATT; CDR2 reads SNEGSKA (reference sequence). The CDR3 loop is CSARDLGRSLNQPQHF. DNA of the CDR3: TGCAGTGCTAGAGATCTAGGGCGGTCATTAAATCAGCCCCAGCATTTT.

This clonotype has only a few counts. The chain joins TRBV28 to TRBJ2-7, with 9 nucleotides matching TRBD2. The CDR3 runs to 14 residues. J was trimmed by 2 bases and V by 3 bases; bases with no gene match: 2. Germline V lookup: CDR1 MDHEN, CDR2 SYDVKM. The DNA for the CDR3 is TGTGCCAGCAGTTTGGGACTAGCCACCTACGAGCAGTACTTC. As protein: CASSLGLATYEQYF.

The chain uses TRBV29-1 and TRBJ2-7; 7 bases are shared with TRBD2. From germline, CDR1 is SQVTM and CDR2 ANQGSEA. The trim removed 7 bases at V and 2 bases at J, leaving 5 bases unmatched. The CDR3 is 12 amino acids. The CDR3 DNA sequence: TGCAGCGCCCTGGCGGGAGCCTACGAGCAGTACTTC. Translated, it gives CSALAGAYEQYF.

The chain employs TRBV5-4 and TRBJ2-3; D possibly uses TRBD1 or TRBD2 (6 bases each). The ends were cut back, 7 bases at V and 0 bases at J, with 12 bases in the middle. Germline lookup yields CDR1 SGHNT and CDR2 YYREEE (reference sequence). CDR3 length equals 14 residues. CDR3 loop: CASLEGGSTDTQYF. Written as DNA, the CDR3 is TGTGCCAGCTTGGAGGGGGGAAGCACAGATACGCAGTATTTT. Full variable domain (missing parts from reference TRBV5-4 and TRBJ2-3): ETGVTQSPTHLIKTRGQQVTLRCSSQSGHNTVSWYQQALGQGPQFIFQYYREEENGRGNFPPRFSGLQFPNYSSELNVNALELDDSALYLCASLEGGSTDTQYFGPGTRLTVL.

The rearrangement links TRBV27 to TRBJ1-1; D gene unclear. There are 13 residues in the CDR3. Trimming removed 6 bases at V and 0 bases at J, with 8 bases between. The germline gives CDR1 MNHEY, CDR2 SMNVEV (reference sequence). CDR3 residues: CASRENLNTEAFF. The CDR3 DNA sequence: TGTGCCAGCAGGGAAAACTTGAACACTGAAGCTTTCTTT.

The chain links TRBV27 to TRBJ2-3; the match to TRBD2 covers 8 bases. The ends lost 6 bases at V and 4 bases at J; junction bases unmatched: 3. CDR1 is MNHEY and CDR2 is SMNVEV in the germline V gene (reference sequence). The CDR3 is made up of 13 amino acids. CDR3 in DNA: TGTGCCAGCAGCCGCGGGGGGTCAGATACGCAGTATTTT. This translates into CASSRGGSDTQYF.

The rearrangement joins TRBV30 to TRBJ1-2; D is uncertain. V shed 2 bases and J shed 3 bases, with 7 bases lying between them. Germline V lookup: CDR1 GTSNPN, CDR2 SVGIG (reference sequence). The CDR3 extends over 12 amino acids. CDR3 sequence reads: CAWSPRYYGYTF. CDR3 nucleotides: TGTGCCTGGAGTCCCAGGTACTATGGCTACACCTTC.

This clonotype came up once. The rearrangement uses TRBV5-4 and TRBJ2-3, with 10 nucleotides matching TRBD2. The CDR3 spans 17 residues. J was trimmed by 1 base and V by 0 bases; bases with no gene match: 5. CDR1 SGHNT and CDR2 YYREEE come from the germline V gene (reference sequence). The CDR3, as DNA: TGTGCCAGCAGCTTGGGGCCCAGCGGGAGGGGCACAGATACGCAGTATTTT. As protein: CASSLGPSGRGTDTQYF. The full variable domain, in which reference TRBV5-4 and TRBJ2-3 provide the parts outside the CDR3, is ETGVTQSPTHLIKTRGQQVTLRCSSQSGHNTVSWYQQALGQGPQFIFQYYREEENGRGNFPPRFSGLQFPNYSSELNVNALELDDSALYLCASSLGPSGRGTDTQYFGPGTRLTVL.

The rearrangement uses TRBV27 and TRBJ2-7, with a possible D match to TRBD2 (5 bases). Germline assignment: CDR1 MNHEY and CDR2 SMNVEV (reference sequence). Trimming removed 8 bases at V and 2 bases at J, with 10 bases between. This CDR3 comprises 12 residues. CDR3 sequence reads: CASGNGAYEQYF. CDR3 coding DNA: TGTGCCAGCGGAAACGGGGCCTACGAGCAGTACTTC.

This clonotype was counted between two and nine times. This sequence joins TRBV13 and TRBJ2-4; 14 bases line up with TRBD2. Germline CDR1 PRHDT, CDR2 FYEKMQ (reference sequence). The CDR3 length is 18 residues. The ends lost 5 bases at V and 3 bases at J; junction bases unmatched: 9. This CDR3 is CASSPGTSGSGNKNIQYF. In nucleotides, the CDR3 is TGTGCCAGCAGCCCCGGGACTAGCGGGAGTGGGAACAAAAACATTCAGTACTTC.

This clonotype was detected a few times. The V call is TRBV6-5, the J call TRBJ2-2; D uncertain. Per the germline V gene, CDR1 is MNHEY and CDR2 is SVGAGI. The ends were cut back, 0 bases at V and 7 bases at J, with 3 bases in the middle. This CDR3 is 12 amino acids long. CDR3 bases: TGTGCCAGCAGTTACTCTGGCGGGGAGCTGTTTTTT. Encoded protein: CASSYSGGELFF.

The chain links TRBV7-9 to TRBJ1-1; maybe TRBD1 (5 bases). V lost 5 bases, J lost 1 base, and 17 bases lay in between. CDR1 is SEHNR and CDR2 is FQNEAQ in the germline V gene (reference sequence). The CDR3 is 16 amino acids. CDR3 loop: CASSPLPREPNTEAFF. Here the CDR3 DNA reads TGTGCCAGCAGCCCCTTACCCAGGGAGCCGAACACTGAAGCTTTCTTT. The variable domain in full, completed from reference TRBV7-9 and TRBJ1-1, reads DTGVSQNPRHKITKRGQNVTFRCDPISEHNRLYWYRQTLGQGPEFLTYFQNEAQLEKSRLLSDRFSAERPKGSFSTLEIQRTEQGDSAMYLCASSPLPREPNTEAFFGQGTRLTVV.

The CDR3 coding sequence is TGTGCCAGCAGACATCCGGGACTAGCGGATTTTCACAATGAGCAGTTCTTC. Translation gives CASRHPGLADFHNEQFF. The chain uses TRBV14 and TRBJ2-1, with 11 nucleotides matching TRBD2. In germline, CDR1 is SGHDN, CDR2 FVKESK. CDR3 length: 17 residues. The ends lost 6 bases at V and 5 bases at J; junction bases unmatched: 12.

V and J are TRBV20-1 and TRBJ2-7; TRBD2 aligns across 15 bases. The length of the CDR3 is 17 residues. Germline V gene lookup returns CDR1 DFQATT and CDR2 SNEGSKA (reference sequence). Trimming at V came to 5 bases and at J to 0 bases, leaving 8 bases not matched to a gene. The CDR3 loop is CSASGLAGGLFSYEQYF. CDR3 in DNA: TGCAGTGCTTCGGGACTAGCGGGGGGCCTCTTCTCCTACGAGCAGTACTTC.

The chain carries TRBV29-1 and TRBJ2-2; a possible D gene is TRBD2 (6 bases). There are 11 residues in the CDR3. Germline CDR1 and CDR2: SQVTM and ANQGSEA. The germline V and J ends were trimmed by 6 bases and 8 bases, with 10 bases remaining between them. The CDR3 reads CSVVGRGELFF. The CDR3 DNA follows: TGCAGCGTGGTTGGGAGGGGGGAGCTGTTTTTT.

A few counts support this clonotype. As DNA, the CDR3 is TGTGCCAGCTCCGGGTACGAGCAGTACTTC. Its protein product is CASSGYEQYF. The genes are TRBV2 and TRBJ2-7; D gene unclear. This CDR3 is built from 10 residues. In germline, CDR1 is SNHLY, CDR2 FYNNEI. Trimming pared 8 bases from V and 4 bases from J, leaving 6 bases between.

The chain employs TRBV7-9 and TRBJ1-1; tentatively, D is TRBD1 (6 bases). Trimming left V 5 bases short and J 3 bases short, with 16 bases between. The CDR3 sequence is 15 residues long. CDR1 and CDR2 (germline): SEHNR, FQNEAQ (reference sequence). In DNA, the CDR3 is TGTGCCAGCAGCGGAAGGACAGCCGGTCACACTGAAGCTTTCTTT. Its translation is CASSGRTAGHTEAFF.

For the CDR3, the DNA is TGTGCCAGCAGTTACAGGGGGCGCGCCACTGAAGCTTTCTTT. Protein: CASSYRGRATEAFF. V usage is TRBV6-5 and J usage is TRBJ1-1; 7 bases match TRBD1. Looked up from germline, CDR1 is MNHEY and CDR2 is SVGAGI. This CDR3 region has 14 residues. After removal of 2 bases from V and 4 bases from J, the junction contained 4 bases not matched to a gene.

V usage is TRBV5-4 and J usage is TRBJ1-2; 7 nucleotides agree with TRBD1. The CDR3 is 13 residues long. Unmatched junction bases numbered 4, after V lost 4 bases and J lost 4 bases. Germline lookup yields CDR1 SGHNT and CDR2 YYREEE (reference sequence). The CDR3, as DNA: TGTGCCAGCAGCGGACAGGAAGCCTATGGCTACACCTTC. Encoded protein: CASSGQEAYGYTF.

The gene calls are TRBV4-1 and TRBJ2-7; the D is unclear. Germline V gene lookup returns CDR1 MGHRA and CDR2 YSYEKL. This CDR3 is 14 amino acids long. Between the trimmed V and J ends, which lost 1 base and 4 bases, there was a span of 11 bases. The chain's CDR3 is CASSQGDTGYEQYF. The CDR3 DNA is TGCGCCAGCAGCCAAGGTGACACTGGGTACGAGCAGTACTTC.

The chain is built from TRBV15 and TRBJ2-7; weak D call: TRBD1 (5 bases). Trimming took off 6 bases at V and 3 bases at J, with 18 bases between the two ends. The germline gives CDR1 LNHNV, CDR2 YYDKDF (reference sequence). The CDR3 sequence is 15 residues long. CDR3 loop: CATRQSRQGNYEQYF. The CDR3 bases are TGTGCCACCAGACAAAGCCGCCAGGGCAACTACGAGCAGTACTTC.

The chain is built from TRBV20-1 and TRBJ2-7; 10 positions agree with TRBD1. The ends lost 2 bases at V and 3 bases at J; junction bases unmatched: 4. Germline values: CDR1 DFQATT, CDR2 SNEGSKA (reference sequence). The CDR3 runs to 14 residues. CDR3 residues: CSARQTGGSYEQYF. CDR3 coding DNA: TGCAGTGCTAGACAGACAGGGGGCAGCTACGAGCAGTACTTC.

The chain recombines TRBV9 with TRBJ2-5, with D perhaps assigned TRBD1 or TRBD2 (5 bases each). Germline lookup yields CDR1 SGDLS and CDR2 YYNGEE. Trimming took 4 bases from V and 4 from J, leaving 17 bases between them. This CDR3 comprises 15 residues. The CDR3 DNA reads TGTGCCAGCAGCAACGGGACGCACCTCGGAGAGACCCAGTACTTC. Amino acid sequence: CASSNGTHLGETQYF.

This chain uses TRBV9 with TRBJ1-5, with 7 bases lining up with TRBD1. CDR3 length: 14 residues. The ends lost 2 bases at V and 5 bases at J; junction bases unmatched: 4. CDR1 is SGDLS, CDR2 YYNGEE, per germline. The CDR3 reads CASSVGQADQPQHF. Here the CDR3 DNA reads TGTGCCAGCAGCGTCGGACAGGCGGATCAGCCCCAGCATTTT.